This T cell receptor (beta chain) was observed in a study of CD8 T cells in ankylosing spondylitis. Study observations and caveats: Certain motif variants had earlier appeared in reactive arthritis synovial fluid and blood. Characteristic, it appeared, of ankylosing spondylitis blood was a TCR beta motif of roughly 8 highly homologous variants. Reportedly, matched ankylosing spondylitis synovial fluid was significantly enriched for disease-linked clones. Disease-associated clones were CD8+ and fairly uncommon in peripheral blood.

The V and J ends lost 6 bases and 8 bases respectively, with 11 bases between them. The CDR3 totals 13 residues. TCRdb re-called the 5' RACE reads with MiXCR, one entry per CDR3 protein. This sample yields 200,000 to 250,000 distinct CDR3 sequences, of which roughly 18% are seen a single time; under 45% belongs to the top ten. This clonotype was counted ten times or more. The antigen is not known. This TCR came from a male donor with ankylosing spondylitis. Sequencing was done on a sample of blood, either unsorted or a sorted T cell fraction (not recorded which). The V and J genes are TRBV12-3 or TRBV12-4 and TRBJ1-6, with D perhaps TRBD1 (5 bases). The CDR3 region has the DNA TGTGCCAGCAGGCAGGGCTCCCATTCACCCCTCCACTTT. This sequence encodes CASRQGSHSPLHF.